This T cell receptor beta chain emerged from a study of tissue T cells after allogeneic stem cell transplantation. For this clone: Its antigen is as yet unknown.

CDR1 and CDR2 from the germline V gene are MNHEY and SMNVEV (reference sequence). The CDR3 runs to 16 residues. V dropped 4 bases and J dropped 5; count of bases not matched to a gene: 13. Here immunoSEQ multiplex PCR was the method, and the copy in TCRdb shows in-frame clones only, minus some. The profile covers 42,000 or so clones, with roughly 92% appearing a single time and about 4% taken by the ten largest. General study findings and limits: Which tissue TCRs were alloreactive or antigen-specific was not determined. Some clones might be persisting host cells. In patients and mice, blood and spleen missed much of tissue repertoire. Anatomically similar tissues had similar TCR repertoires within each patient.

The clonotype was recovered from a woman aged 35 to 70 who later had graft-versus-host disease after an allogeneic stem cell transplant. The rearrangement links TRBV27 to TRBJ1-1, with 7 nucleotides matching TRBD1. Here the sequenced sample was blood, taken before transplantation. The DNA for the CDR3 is TGTGCCAGCAGTTCAAGGGGGAACAGGGGCAAAACTGAAGCTTTCTTT. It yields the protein CASSSRGNRGKTEAFF.